The present TCR beta chain was sequenced within a study of CD8+ T cells in alopecia areata. This clone is a singleton in its sample. Reverse transcription of extracted RNA yielded cDNA, which provided the sequencing template. Sequenced by immunoSEQ multiplex PCR; TCRdb stores in-frame clones only, minus some. In the table there are about 140,000 clones, around 82% of which are singletons. Treatment noted: oral pan-JAK inhibitor, 5-10 mg twice daily. The TCR originated in a human donor with alopecia areata. Sequenced material: CD8+ T cells sorted from blood, taken at week 4, from a patient treated with tofacitinib.

The CDR3 region has the DNA TGTGCCAGCAGAAGCTCTAAGGGGACGGCCGGGCAGACCCAGTACTTC. It is translated as CASRSSKGTAGQTQYF. This chain joins TRBV6-6 and TRBJ2-5; D could derive from TRBD1 or TRBD2 (5 bases each). This CDR3 contains 16 residues. Trimming stripped 6 bases from V and 6 bases from J, with 23 bases between. CDR1 MNHNY and CDR2 SVGAGI come from the germline V gene (reference sequence).